Listed below are T cell receptor beta chains from one sample, sequenced in a study of T cell repertoires in cytomegalovirus infection. Using its own MiXCR run on the reads, TCRdb lists one record per CDR3 protein. The repertoire holds hundreds of thousands of distinct CDR3 sequences, with approximately 25% as singletons. The source material was CD8+ T cells from PBMCs. The receptor set was obtained from a human donor in good health (CMV status not recorded). Some clones in this sample may be carry-over from other donors' samples. Both conserved end residues are part of each CDR3. The D gene is left open where the match is weak. A row's size may be missing; if present it is once, few, many or a size class.

clone size: -; V gene: TRBV24-1; J gene: TRBJ2-1; D gene: -; CDR3 protein: CAASDQSSYNEQFF; CDR3 DNA: TGTGCCGCCAGTGATCAGAGCTCCTACAATGAGCAGTTCTTC
clone size: -; V gene: TRBV28; J gene: TRBJ2-5; D gene: -; CDR3 protein: CASNWREETQYF; CDR3 DNA: TGTGCCAGCAATTGGAGGGAAGAGACCCAGTACTTC
clone size: few; V gene: TRBV6-2/TRBV6-3; J gene: TRBJ2-1; D gene: TRBD1; CDR3 protein: CATLGGLSSYNEQFF; CDR3 DNA: TGTGCCACCCTAGGGGGCCTGAGCTCCTACAATGAGCAGTTCTTC
clone size: many; V gene: TRBV12-3/TRBV12-4; J gene: TRBJ2-5; D gene: -; CDR3 protein: CASGMNIETQYF; CDR3 DNA: TGTGCCAGCGGCATGAATATCGAGACCCAGTACTTC
clone size: -; V gene: TRBV7-9; J gene: TRBJ2-3; D gene: TRBD2; CDR3 protein: CASSEGLVGSTDTQYF; CDR3 DNA: TGTGCCAGCAGCGAGGGACTAGTGGGTAGCACAGATACGCAGTATTTT
clone size: -; V gene: TRBV10-3; J gene: TRBJ1-1; D gene: -; CDR3 protein: CAISESGNPNTEAFF; CDR3 DNA: TGTGCCATCAGTGAGTCGGGGAACCCGAACACTGAAGCTTTCTTT
clone size: -; V gene: TRBV12-3/TRBV12-4; J gene: TRBJ2-1; D gene: TRBD1; CDR3 protein: CASSLRTGYIYNEQFF; CDR3 DNA: TGTGCCAGCAGTTTGAGGACAGGGTATATTTACAATGAGCAGTTCTTC
clone size: few; V gene: TRBV27; J gene: TRBJ2-5; D gene: TRBD1; CDR3 protein: CASSSDISGQGAVGETQYF; CDR3 DNA: TGTGCCAGCAGTTCGGACATAAGTGGACAGGGGGCTGTCGGAGAGACCCAGTACTTC
clone size: -; V gene: TRBV28; J gene: TRBJ2-1; D gene: -; CDR3 protein: CAGLPGPLYNEQFF; CDR3 DNA: TGTGCCGGTCTTCCGGGACCGCTTTACAATGAGCAGTTCTTC
clone size: -; V gene: TRBV6-5; J gene: TRBJ2-4; D gene: -; CDR3 protein: CASSYLPGIQYF; CDR3 DNA: TGTGCCAGCAGTTACTTGCCAGGCATTCAGTACTTC
clone size: few; V gene: TRBV5-4; J gene: TRBJ2-3; D gene: -; CDR3 protein: CAYGAGPSTDTQYF; CDR3 DNA: TGTGCCTACGGGGCGGGGCCTAGCACAGATACGCAGTATTTT
clone size: many; V gene: TRBV7-9; J gene: TRBJ2-1; D gene: TRBD1; CDR3 protein: CASSPPGTGGVNEQFF; CDR3 DNA: TGTGCCAGCAGCCCCCCCGGGACAGGGGGCGTCAATGAGCAGTTCTTC
clone size: few; V gene: TRBV27; J gene: TRBJ2-1; D gene: -; CDR3 protein: CASGTGTTFF; CDR3 DNA: TGTGCCAGCGGAACCGGGACAACATTCTTC
clone size: -; V gene: TRBV28; J gene: TRBJ1-1; D gene: -; CDR3 protein: CASSSHRLGTEAFF; CDR3 DNA: TGTGCCAGCAGTAGCCATCGTTTGGGCACTGAAGCTTTCTTT
clone size: -; V gene: TRBV7-9; J gene: TRBJ2-5; D gene: TRBD1; CDR3 protein: CASFGTAGRNKETQYF; CDR3 DNA: TGTGCCAGCTTCGGGACAGCCGGTAGGAACAAGGAGACCCAGTACTTC